This is a list of T cell receptor beta chains from one sample in a study of vaccination effects on CD4 cells after COVID-19. Antigen specificity for these receptors is unknown. Profiled with immunoSEQ multiplex PCR; TCRdb holds only in-frame clones, not every one. The sample holds about 73,000 clones, about four fifths seen once. This specimen was CD4+ T cells from PBMCs cultured with HCoV-NL63 spike peptides, taken before COVID-19 vaccination. Source of these receptors: a human donor who received a COVID-19 vaccine. The CDR3 runs from the conserved cysteine through the conserved F or W. Fields, in order: J gene, clone size, V gene, D gene, CDR3 protein, CDR3 DNA. The D gene is left open where the match is weak. The size field is filled for only some rows; it gives once, few, many or a size class.

TRBJ2-1	few	TRBV7-9	-	CASSFKEGLGQFF	TGTGCCAGCAGCTTCAAGGAGGGGCTGGGGCAGTTCTTC
TRBJ2-3	-	TRBV5-8	TRBD2	CASSLGLAGGTSTDTQYF	TGTGCCAGCAGCCTGGGACTAGCGGGGGGTACTAGCACAGATACGCAGTATTTT
TRBJ2-2	-	TRBV5-6	TRBD1	CASSPWAAWGTGQPGELFF	TGTGCCAGCAGCCCATGGGCAGCTTGGGGGACAGGGCAGCCCGGGGAGCTGTTTTTT
TRBJ1-2	few	TRBV7-3	-	CASSFNGGVHYTF	TGTGCCAGCAGCTTCAATGGCGGCGTACACTACACCTTC
TRBJ2-2	once	TRBV6-5	-	CASSYQVWGTGELFF	TGTGCCAGCAGTTACCAGGTTTGGGGCACCGGGGAGCTGTTTTTT
TRBJ1-3	-	TRBV7-9	TRBD1	CASSSGGTGNTIYF	TGTGCCAGCAGCTCAGGGGGAACTGGAAACACCATATATTTT
TRBJ2-2	-	TRBV6-1	-	CASSEQGGIGELFF	TGTGCCAGCAGTGAACAAGGGGGAATCGGGGAGCTGTTTTTT
TRBJ1-1	-	TRBV4-3	TRBD1	CASSRTGQVNTEAFF	TGCGCCAGCAGCCGGACCGGACAGGTGAACACTGAAGCTTTCTTT
TRBJ1-1	-	TRBV9	TRBD1	CASSRDRSLNTEAFF	TGTGCCAGCAGCCGGGACAGGAGTTTGAACACTGAAGCTTTCTTT
TRBJ2-2	-	TRBV6-2/TRBV6-3	-	CASSDRGAPGELFF	TGTGCCAGCAGTGACAGAGGGGCTCCCGGGGAGCTGTTTTTT
TRBJ1-4	-	TRBV2	TRBD1	CASSADRPTTNEKLFF	TGTGCCAGCAGTGCGGACAGGCCGACAACTAATGAAAAACTGTTTTTT
TRBJ1-5	-	TRBV28	-	CASSLEYQPQHF	TGTGCCAGCAGTTTAGAGTATCAGCCCCAGCATTTT
TRBJ2-3	-	TRBV6-5	-	CASSPLRNTQYF	TGTGCCAGCAGTCCTTTGAGGAATACGCAGTATTTT
TRBJ2-4	few	TRBV29-1	TRBD2	CSVAGGLAKNIQYF	TGCAGCGTAGCGGGGGGGTTAGCCAAAAACATTCAGTACTTC
TRBJ1-2	-	TRBV29-1	TRBD1	CSVQTGLVYGYTF	TGCAGCGTTCAGACAGGGCTCGTCTATGGCTACACCTTC
TRBJ1-5	-	TRBV5-6	-	CASSLQGSNQPQHF	TGTGCCAGCAGTCTTCAGGGGTCCAATCAGCCCCAGCATTTT
TRBJ2-3	-	TRBV29-1	-	CSVRREMTDTQYF	TGCAGCGTTCGAAGGGAGATGACAGATACGCAGTATTTT
TRBJ1-2	-	TRBV5-1	TRBD1	CASSLGQGALGSSDYGYTF	TGCGCCAGCAGCTTGGGACAGGGGGCGCTTGGTTCGTCCGACTATGGCTACACCTTC
TRBJ1-4	-	TRBV28	TRBD1	CATNRGGANEKLFF	TGTGCCACTAACAGGGGGGGGGCTAATGAAAAACTGTTTTTT
TRBJ1-6	-	TRBV10-1	-	CASCKELNSPLHF	TGCGCCAGCTGTAAGGAGCTTAATTCACCCCTCCACTTT
TRBJ2-1	-	TRBV4-1	TRBD2	CASSQDQTGGYNEQFF	TGCGCCAGCAGCCAAGATCAGACGGGGGGGTACAATGAGCAGTTCTTC
TRBJ1-5	-	TRBV19	-	CASSMSGKGNQPQHF	TGTGCCAGTAGTATGTCAGGGAAAGGGAATCAGCCCCAGCATTTT
TRBJ2-4	-	TRBV6-6	TRBD2	CASSRLAGGPSGNIQYF	TGTGCCAGCAGTCGACTAGCGGGGGGCCCCTCGGGGAACATTCAGTACTTC
TRBJ1-5	-	TRBV28	-	CASSLPTGNQPQHF	TGTGCCAGCAGTCTCCCGACAGGCAATCAGCCCCAGCATTTT
TRBJ1-3	-	TRBV3-1/TRBV3-2	TRBD1	CASSRGTVSGNTIYF	TGTGCCAGCAGCCGAGGGACAGTCTCTGGAAACACCATATATTTT
TRBJ1-5	-	TRBV21-1	-	CASIPGGGQGSCQPQHF	TGTGCCAGCATCCCAGGAGGGGGACAGGGAAGTTGTCAGCCCCAGCATTTT
TRBJ1-1	few	TRBV20-1	TRBD1	CSASYFQGGGAEAFF	TGCAGTGCTAGTTATTTTCAGGGGGGGGGAGCTGAAGCTTTCTTT
TRBJ1-5	-	TRBV30	-	CAWSVLTSGQPQHF	TGTGCCTGGAGTGTACTAACGTCAGGTCAGCCCCAGCATTTT
TRBJ2-2	-	TRBV20-1	TRBD1	CSASAGTGLGAELFF	TGCAGTGCTAGTGCCGGGACAGGGTTGGGTGCGGAGCTGTTTTTT
TRBJ2-1	-	TRBV24-1	TRBD1	CATTGDHTRQGNEQFF	TGTGCCACGACTGGGGACCACACCAGACAGGGGAATGAGCAGTTCTTC
TRBJ1-5	few	TRBV10-2	-	CASSRQPYSNQPQHF	TGCGCCAGCAGCCGACAGCCTTATAGCAATCAGCCCCAGCATTTT
TRBJ1-1	-	TRBV5-1	TRBD1	CASSRGTEGTEAFF	TGCGCCAGCAGCCGGGGGACAGAAGGCACTGAAGCTTTCTTT
TRBJ1-3	once	TRBV10-3	TRBD1	CAISQTGFGNTIYF	TGTGCCATCAGTCAGACAGGGTTTGGAAACACCATATATTTT
TRBJ1-3	-	TRBV4-1	-	CASSQDPGYLLGSRSGNTIYF	TGCGCCAGCAGCCAAGATCCAGGTTATCTACTCGGCTCCCGCTCTGGAAACACCATATATTTT
TRBJ2-1	-	TRBV6-2/TRBV6-3	-	CASSYRSVTYNEQFF	TGTGCCAGCAGTTACCGGAGTGTCACCTACAATGAGCAGTTCTTC
TRBJ1-5	few	TRBV6-5	-	CASSLLNQPQHF	TGTGCCAGCAGTCTGCTCAATCAGCCCCAGCATTTT
TRBJ1-6	-	TRBV19	-	CASSNKPGRSNSPLHF	TGTGCCAGTAGTAATAAGCCGGGACGGAGCAATTCACCCCTCCACTTT
TRBJ1-3	once	TRBV5-5	-	CASSLAFGGGNTIYF	TGTGCCAGCAGCTTGGCCTTCGGGGGTGGAAACACCATATATTTT
TRBJ2-5	-	TRBV24-1	TRBD2	CATSDGTSGGETQYF	TGTGCCACCAGTGATGGGACTAGCGGGGGGGAGACCCAGTACTTC
TRBJ1-2	-	TRBV7-2	-	CASSLETHQGYTF	TGTGCCAGCAGCTTAGAAACACACCAGGGCTACACCTTC
TRBJ2-5	-	TRBV27	-	CASRTLARETQYF	TGTGCCAGCAGGACTCTAGCGCGAGAGACCCAGTACTTC
TRBJ2-3	-	TRBV20-1	-	CSASLKRSSTDTQYF	TGCAGTGCTAGTTTAAAGCGGTCTAGCACAGATACGCAGTATTTT
TRBJ2-1	-	TRBV19	-	CASSIHRPGGGRNEQFF	TGTGCCAGTAGTATACATCGGCCAGGGGGGGGTCGGAATGAGCAGTTCTTC
TRBJ2-1	once	TRBV6-6	-	CASSRPEGWGNEQFF	TGTGCCAGCAGCCGTCCGGAAGGTTGGGGGAATGAGCAGTTCTTC
TRBJ1-2	-	TRBV5-5	-	CASSLAGGQGTNYGYTF	TGTGCCAGCAGCTTGGCGGGTGGTCAGGGCACTAACTATGGCTACACCTTC
TRBJ2-3	-	TRBV24-1	TRBD1	CATSDKLGQADTQYF	TGTGCCACCAGTGACAAACTCGGACAGGCAGATACGCAGTATTTT
TRBJ2-5	-	TRBV18	TRBD1	CASSLDRGLETQYF	TGTGCCAGCTCACTCGACAGGGGGCTGGAGACCCAGTACTTC
TRBJ1-1	-	TRBV14	-	CASSQSWSTEAFF	TGTGCCAGCAGCCAGTCCTGGAGCACTGAAGCTTTCTTT
TRBJ1-6	few	TRBV12-3/TRBV12-4	-	CASTPDVGRPLHF	TGTGCCAGCACCCCAGACGTTGGGAGACCCCTCCACTTT
TRBJ2-1	-	TRBV2	TRBD2	CASSNSGYNEQFF	TGTGCCAGCAGTAATAGCGGGTATAATGAGCAGTTCTTC
TRBJ1-5	-	TRBV19	-	CASSIAATGPNQPQHF	TGTGCCAGTAGTATAGCCGCCACCGGACCCAATCAGCCCCAGCATTTT
TRBJ2-5	-	TRBV5-1	-	CASSLLTGEGETQYF	TGCGCCAGCAGCTTATTAACAGGGGAGGGGGAGACCCAGTACTTC
TRBJ1-2	once	TRBV5-5	-	CASSRDTYGYTF	TGTGCCAGCAGCCGGGACACCTATGGCTACACCTTC
TRBJ2-6	once	TRBV5-6	-	CASSQGGVYSGANVLTF	TGTGCCAGCAGCCAGGGGGGGGTGTACTCTGGGGCCAACGTCCTGACTTTC
TRBJ1-1	-	TRBV5-6	-	CASSLTGSYTEAFF	TGTGCCAGCAGCTTGACAGGGAGTTACACTGAAGCTTTCTTT